Presented here are 15 T cell receptor beta chains from one specimen sequenced in a study of sequential checkpoint blockade in melanoma. Data came from immunoSEQ multiplex PCR; TCRdb stores just in-frame clones and leaves some out. The table has some 11,000 clones, about 26% seen once; the top ten hold roughly 24%. Documented treatment: randomized to nivolumab then ipilimumab (arm A) or the reverse (arm B). Sequencing was performed on tumor tissue (inferred from file names), taken from a patient given nivolumab and ipilimumab in sequence. These receptors were collected from a human donor with melanoma.

The chain has TRBV25-1 and TRBJ2-7, with D perhaps matching TRBD1 or TRBD2 (6 bases each). Germline-derived CDR1 and CDR2 are MGHDK and SYGVNS. Between the trimmed V and J ends, which lost 1 base and 4 bases, there was a span of 14 bases. The CDR3 sequence is 15 residues long. Written as DNA, the CDR3 is TGTGCCAGCAGTGAATTCGAGGGGGGCGGGTACGAGCAGTACTTC. Translated: CASSEFEGGGYEQYF.

J is TRBJ1-6 and V is TRBV9; tentative D call: TRBD1 (6 bases). V was cut by 3 bases and J by 12 bases, with 13 bases left in between. CDR1 SGDLS and CDR2 YYNGEE come from the germline V gene. The CDR3 is made up of 13 amino acids. The CDR3 reads CASSAQGSGPLHF. CDR3 coding DNA: TGTGCCAGCAGCGCACAGGGATCCGGACCCCTCCACTTT.

This clone was picked up a small number of times. The chain links TRBV19 to TRBJ1-4; D is uncertain. V gave up 7 bases and J gave up 3 bases, with 18 bases separating them. This CDR3 comprises 16 residues. Per the germline V gene, CDR1 is LNHDA and CDR2 is SQIVND (reference sequence). CDR3 sequence (DNA): TGTGCCAGTAACGGAGGACCACACCCCTCTAATGAAAAACTGTTTTTT. This sequence encodes CASNGGPHPSNEKLFF. Together with reference TRBV19 and TRBJ1-4, the CDR3 gives the full variable domain: DGGITQSPKYLFRKEGQNVTLSCEQNLNHDAMYWYRQDPGQGLRLIYYSQIVNDFQKGDIAEGYSVSREKKESFPLTVTSAQKNPTAFYLCASNGGPHPSNEKLFFGSGTQLSVL.

Relative to its sample, this clone is medium-sized. CDR3 protein: CASSQEGAGHTNSPLHF. CDR3 coding DNA: TGCGCCAGCAGCCAAGAGGGGGCGGGACACACTAATTCACCCCTCCACTTT. The V gene is TRBV4-1, the J gene TRBJ1-6, with D perhaps matching TRBD1 (6 bases). V was clipped by 0 bases and J by 6 bases, with 15 bases between them. The CDR3 is made up of 17 amino acids. Germline V gene lookup returns CDR1 MGHRA and CDR2 YSYEKL.

This clone is termed medium-sized. The rearrangement uses TRBV5-1 and TRBJ1-1; 10 bases map to TRBD1. Germline V gives CDR1 SGHRS, CDR2 YFSETQ. The CDR3 is 16 amino acids. With 4 bases clipped from V and 3 bases from J, the junction kept 9 bases outside the gene matches. The CDR3, as DNA: TGCGCCAGCAGCCCATCGACAGGGGGCGGGTACACTGAAGCTTTCTTT. Translation: CASSPSTGGGYTEAFF.

The chain carries TRBV5-1 and TRBJ2-1; TRBD1 matches 9 bases. Germline V gene sequence: CDR1 SGHRS, CDR2 YFSETQ. The CDR3 has 16 residues. J was trimmed by 0 bases and V by 4 bases; bases with no gene match: 5. The DNA of the CDR3 is TGCGCCAGCAGCATAGAACAGGGGGCCTCCTACAATGAGCAGTTCTTC. Translating it yields CASSIEQGASYNEQFF.

J is TRBJ1-3 and V is TRBV25-1; D is uncertain. Between the trimmed V and J ends, which lost 3 bases and 8 bases, there was a span of 14 bases. This CDR3 region has 14 residues. In germline, CDR1 is MGHDK, CDR2 SYGVNS. CDR3 sequence: CASSDPSGDDTIYF. Written as DNA, the CDR3 is TGTGCCAGCAGTGATCCTAGCGGTGATGACACCATATATTTT.

The V call is TRBV23-1, the J call TRBJ2-3; no reliable D call. TRBV23-1 is identified as an open reading frame with a role that is uncertain. There are 13 residues in the CDR3. The V gene lost 6 bases and the J gene lost 5 bases, with 12 bases spanning the gap. CDR3 nucleotides: TGCGCCAGCAGCTTATCCCCCGGAGATACGCAGTATTTT. It yields the protein CASSLSPGDTQYF.

This clone has at least ten counts. The gene calls are TRBV6-8 and TRBJ1-2; D perhaps matches TRBD1 (5 bases). Looked up from germline, CDR1 is MNHGY and CDR2 is SAAAGT. The ends were cut back, 10 bases at V and 0 bases at J, with 21 bases in the middle. The CDR3 loop spans 16 amino acids. The CDR3 DNA reads as TGTGCCATCAATCCGTGGGACCAAGGGTCTAACTATGGCTACACCTTC. Its translation: CAINPWDQGSNYGYTF.

The chain employs TRBV5-1 and TRBJ2-3; D might be TRBD1 (5 bases). The CDR3 is 14 amino acids. The germline V gene has CDR1 SGHRS and CDR2 YFSETQ. V was trimmed by 2 bases and J by 0 bases, leaving 7 bases between them. The CDR3 protein is CASSFQGSTDTQYF. CDR3 bases: TGCGCCAGCAGCTTTCAGGGAAGCACAGATACGCAGTATTTT.

The sample holds a few counts of this clone. The J gene is TRBJ2-7, the V gene TRBV11-3; 9 bases match TRBD1. Germline V lookup: CDR1 SGHNT, CDR2 YENEEA. Trimming cost V 4 bases and J 5 bases; bases outside gene matches: 6. The CDR3 extends over 14 amino acids. The CDR3 DNA follows: TGTGCCAGCAGCTCAACAGGGGGCAGCGACGAGCAGTACTTC. This gives the protein CASSSTGGSDEQYF.

This rearrangement joins TRBV11-3 to TRBJ1-3; D remains unclear. The CDR3 is made up of 14 amino acids. Deletions cut 6 bases from V and 0 bases from J, with 9 bases between. From germline, CDR1 is SGHNT and CDR2 YENEEA. CDR3 in DNA: TGTGCCAGCAGAGACCACTACTCTGGAAACACCATATATTTT. Its protein is CASRDHYSGNTIYF.

This clone occurred a few times. The CDR3 DNA is TGTGCCAGCAGCTTCAGAAAGACTAGCGGGGGGCAAGAGACCCAGTACTTC. Translating it yields CASSFRKTSGGQETQYF. This rearrangement joins TRBV11-3 to TRBJ2-5; 13 positions match TRBD2. This CDR3 has 17 amino acids. The V gene end was trimmed by 3 bases and the J gene end by 2 bases; junction bases not matched to a gene: 6. Germline V CDR1 and CDR2: SGHNT, YENEEA.

The chain combines TRBV9 with TRBJ2-7; the match to TRBD1 covers 7 bases. CDR3 length equals 16 residues. Per germline, CDR1 SGDLS and CDR2 YYNGEE. V dropped 5 bases and J dropped 4; count of bases not matched to a gene: 15. The CDR3 nucleotides read TGTGCCAGCAGTGAGGGCCAGACAGGGCTAAATTACGAGCAGTACTTC. It yields the protein CASSEGQTGLNYEQYF.

V is TRBV30 and J is TRBJ2-1; 13 positions match TRBD2. The CDR3 has 16 amino acids. Germline CDR1 reads GTSNPN; CDR2 reads SVGIG (reference sequence). V dropped 5 bases and J dropped 5; count of bases not matched to a gene: 9. The CDR3 spells CAWGHGTSGADNEQFF. The CDR3 DNA is TGTGCCTGGGGCCACGGGACTAGCGGGGCGGACAATGAGCAGTTCTTC.